These 23 T cell receptor beta chains originate from one sample sequenced in a study of lymphopenia after photon versus proton radiotherapy. Profiled with immunoSEQ multiplex PCR; TCRdb holds only in-frame clones, not every one. The sample holds approximately 150,000 clones, about nine tenths seen once. The sequenced sample was peripheral blood, obtained from a patient treated with photon-based radiotherapy. Receptors were obtained from a man in his forties or fifties with gastric cancer.

The chain employs TRBV30 and TRBJ2-7; 9 bases are shared with TRBD2. V lost 0 bases to trimming and J lost 3 bases; unmatched junction nucleotides: 3. There are 14 residues in the CDR3. CDR1 GTSNPN and CDR2 SVGIG come from the germline V gene (reference sequence). The CDR3 DNA reads as TGTGCCTGGAGTGTGGGAGCGGGAGGCTACGAGCAGTACTTC. It specifies CAWSVGAGGYEQYF.

The rearrangement uses TRBV5-4 and TRBJ2-7, with D uncertain. V was shortened by 2 bases and J by 1 base, with 13 bases between the two germline ends. Germline-derived CDR1 and CDR2 are SGHNT and YYREEE (reference sequence). The CDR3 is 15 residues long. The DNA for the CDR3 is TGTGCCAGCAGCTTTTATGGGGTCGAATCCTACGAGCAGTACTTC. It yields the protein CASSFYGVESYEQYF.

This clone was detected only once. The chain is built from TRBV6-4 and TRBJ1-2, with D tentatively TRBD1 (6 bases). The germline CDR1 and CDR2 sequences are MRHNA and SNTAGT. V lost 2 bases and J 5 bases, leaving 9 bases between the germline ends. The CDR3 covers 13 residues. This CDR3 is CASSDTGLYGYTF. The DNA for the CDR3 is TGTGCCAGCAGTGACACAGGGTTATATGGCTACACCTTC.

The chain recombines TRBV18 with TRBJ1-2, with D maybe TRBD1 (5 bases). V lost 0 bases and J 7 bases, leaving 12 bases between the germline ends. Germline CDR1 and CDR2: KGHSH and LQKENI. The CDR3 loop spans 14 amino acids. CDR3 bases: TGTGCCAGCTCACCACCGGGACCCCTTCCTGGCTACACCTTC. Translating it yields CASSPPGPLPGYTF.

DNA for the CDR3: TGTGCCAGCTCACCTCTCGGGCCCTCAGCTCAAGAGACCCAGTACTTC. It yields the protein CASSPLGPSAQETQYF. The J gene is TRBJ2-5, the V gene TRBV18; D is uncertain. Germline V lookup: CDR1 KGHSH, CDR2 LQKENI. The ends were cut back, 3 bases at V and 2 bases at J, with 16 bases in the middle. The CDR3 sequence is 16 residues long.

The rearrangement joins TRBV10-3 to TRBJ2-1, with TRBD2 identical over 8 bases. Germline trimming cut 2 bases from V and 7 bases from J; bases unmatched to any gene: 7. The CDR3 is made up of 15 amino acids. Germline V gene data show CDR1 as ENHRY and CDR2 as SYGVKD. This CDR3 reads CAISEGTRGGNEQFF. The CDR3 coding sequence is TGTGCCATCAGTGAGGGGACTAGAGGGGGAAATGAGCAGTTCTTC.

This clone was observed many times. The genes are TRBV5-4 and TRBJ1-1; D remains unclear. The CDR3 has 12 residues. CDR1 is SGHNT and CDR2 is YYREEE in the germline V gene (reference sequence). V dropped 0 bases and J dropped 3 bases, with 3 bases sitting between them. This chain's CDR3 is CASSLDYTEAFF. The CDR3 DNA is TGTGCCAGCAGCTTGGATTACACTGAAGCTTTCTTT.

The V call is TRBV4-1, the J call TRBJ1-4; 9 positions match TRBD1. After removal of 6 bases from V and 8 bases from J, the junction contained 13 bases not matched to a gene. The CDR3 totals 16 residues. From germline, CDR1 is MGHRA and CDR2 YSYEKL. The CDR3 coding sequence is TGCGCCAGCAGACGCATACAGGGGGCGAGAGTAGAAAAACTGTTTTTT. This gives the protein CASRRIQGARVEKLFF.

This clone has a single count. The V gene is TRBV18, the J gene TRBJ2-1; possible D gene TRBD2, 5 bases. The germline V and J ends were trimmed by 2 bases and 7 bases, with 15 bases remaining between them. This CDR3 comprises 15 residues. CDR1 KGHSH and CDR2 LQKENI come from the germline V gene. The CDR3: CASSPNRGSGNEQFF. In nucleotides, the CDR3 is TGTGCCAGCTCACCAAATCGAGGGAGTGGGAATGAGCAGTTCTTC.

The J gene is TRBJ2-3, the V gene TRBV19; 12 nucleotides match TRBD2. The CDR3 spans 15 residues. Germline V CDR1 and CDR2: LNHDA, SQIVND (reference sequence). Trimming at V came to 4 bases and at J to 4 bases, leaving 3 bases not matched to a gene. As DNA, the CDR3 is TGTGCCAGTAGTACCACTAGCGGGAGGCCAGATACGCAGTATTTT. Protein: CASSTTSGRPDTQYF.

V and J are TRBV6-5 and TRBJ1-3, with D possibly being TRBD1 (6 bases). The CDR3 is made up of 15 amino acids. In germline, CDR1 is MNHEY, CDR2 SVGAGI. V dropped 2 bases and J dropped 0 bases, with 8 bases sitting between them. CDR3 DNA: TGTGCCAGCAGTTACGACAGGTCCTCTGGAAACACCATATATTTT. As protein: CASSYDRSSGNTIYF.

V and J are TRBV30 and TRBJ2-2; 10 nucleotides agree with TRBD1. The CDR3 spans 14 residues. With 3 bases clipped from V and 4 bases from J, the junction kept 2 bases outside the gene matches. The V gene's germline CDR1 is GTSNPN and CDR2 SVGIG (reference sequence). Written as DNA, the CDR3 is TGTGCCTGGAGGACAGGGGGCAGCACCGGGGAGCTGTTTTTT. Its protein is CAWRTGGSTGELFF.

This chain uses TRBV9 with TRBJ2-1; D is unclear. Deletions cut 4 bases from V and 2 bases from J, with 10 bases between. Germline-derived CDR1 and CDR2 are SGDLS and YYNGEE. CDR3 length: 14 amino acids. CDR3 in amino acids: CASSPVRTYNEQFF. Here the CDR3 DNA reads TGTGCCAGCAGCCCAGTTCGGACCTACAATGAGCAGTTCTTC. Drawing the rest from reference TRBV9 and TRBJ2-1, the complete variable domain is DSGVTQTPKHLITATGQRVTLRCSPRSGDLSVYWYQQSLDQGLQFLIQYYNGEERAKGNILERFSAQQFPDLHSELNLSSLELGDSALYFCASSPVRTYNEQFFGPGTRLTVL.

The chain couples TRBV6-5 to TRBJ2-2; a possible D gene is TRBD1 (6 bases). This CDR3 has 13 amino acids. The V gene lost 5 bases and the J gene lost 7 bases, with 11 bases spanning the gap. The germline V gene encodes CDR1 MNHEY and CDR2 SVGAGI. The CDR3 DNA is TGTGCCAGCAGTGCAGGGGTCGGCGGGGAGCTGTTTTTT. Residues: CASSAGVGGELFF.

V gene TRBV4-1 combines with J gene TRBJ1-5, with TRBD1 as a possible D gene (6 bases). CDR1 is MGHRA and CDR2 is YSYEKL in the germline V gene. V lost 0 bases and J lost 6, with 6 bases in between. The CDR3 consists of 13 residues. CDR3 sequence: CASSQDRGQPQHF. The DNA of the CDR3 is TGCGCCAGCAGCCAAGACAGGGGTCAGCCCCAGCATTTT.

The gene calls are TRBV18 and TRBJ2-3, with D hard to call. Trimming shortened V by 2 bases and J by 0 bases, and 9 bases separated the two germline ends. The CDR3 spans 15 residues. The germline V gene has CDR1 KGHSH and CDR2 LQKENI. CDR3 sequence (DNA): TGTGCCAGCTCACCAGGCTCGACTAGCACAGATACGCAGTATTTT. Translated, it gives CASSPGSTSTDTQYF.

In its sample, this clone was seen once. The rearrangement joins TRBV4-1 to TRBJ2-1, with 8 positions matching TRBD2. CDR3 length: 17 amino acids. Germline trimming cut 0 bases from V and 3 bases from J; bases unmatched to any gene: 7. Germline V gene sequence: CDR1 MGHRA, CDR2 YSYEKL. The CDR3 loop reads CASSQESFSGIYNEQFF. CDR3 nucleotides: TGCGCCAGCAGCCAAGAAAGTTTTAGCGGGATCTACAATGAGCAGTTCTTC.

The chain uses TRBV7-9 and TRBJ2-7; D unresolved. CDR3 length equals 12 residues. V was trimmed by 2 bases and J by 7 bases, leaving 9 bases between them. CDR1 is SEHNR and CDR2 is FQNEAQ in the germline V gene (reference sequence). In nucleotides, the CDR3 is TGTGCCAGCAGCTTATCGGCAGAAGAGCAGTACTTC. It translates to CASSLSAEEQYF.

The chain is built from TRBV29-1 and TRBJ2-3; 9 bases align to TRBD2. Trimming took 8 bases from V and 3 from J; bases not matched to a gene: 3. The length of the CDR3 is 12 residues. In germline, CDR1 is SQVTM, CDR2 ANQGSEA. The CDR3 is CSTTSGTDTQYF. CDR3 nucleotides: TGCAGCACAACTAGCGGGACAGATACGCAGTATTTT.

V gene TRBV30 combines with J gene TRBJ2-1; weak D call: TRBD2 (6 bases). Trimming removed 5 bases from V and 3 bases from J, with 14 bases in between. CDR1 GTSNPN and CDR2 SVGIG come from the germline V gene (reference sequence). The CDR3 is made up of 14 amino acids. Here the CDR3 DNA reads TGTGCCTGGGACGACTGGGGGGACTACAATGAGCAGTTCTTC. It is translated as CAWDDWGDYNEQFF.

This clone has just one count. The chain joins TRBV2 to TRBJ1-2; the match to TRBD1 covers 7 bases. The ends lost 7 bases at V and 6 bases at J; junction bases unmatched: 8. Per the germline V gene, CDR1 is SNHLY and CDR2 is FYNNEI. The CDR3 extends over 13 amino acids. In DNA form, the CDR3 reads TGTGCCAGCAAGGGGGACAGACCCCATGGCTACACCTTC. This encodes CASKGDRPHGYTF.

This clone was detected only once. The J gene is TRBJ2-2, the V gene TRBV2; 8 nucleotides line up with TRBD1. The CDR3 consists of 15 residues. Germline lookup yields CDR1 SNHLY and CDR2 FYNNEI. The J segment lost 6 bases and the V segment lost 6 bases, leaving 9 bases of the junction unmatched. DNA for the CDR3: TGTGCCAGCAGATCCCGACAGGGGATCCCCGGGGAGCTGTTTTTT. Amino acids: CASRSRQGIPGELFF.

The chain couples TRBV7-7 to TRBJ2-7; TRBD1 might be the D (6 bases). In germline, CDR1 is SSHAT, CDR2 FNYEAQ (reference sequence). The ends were cut back, 5 bases at V and 4 bases at J, with 9 bases in the middle. CDR3 length: 12 residues. CDR3 nucleotide sequence: TGTGCCAGCAGCCCTGGACAGTACGAGCAGTACTTC. It is translated as CASSPGQYEQYF.